The sequence of this T cell receptor (beta chain) was determined in a study of shared clonotypes between healthy human individuals. Sequencing was performed with immunoSEQ multiplex PCR; in TCRdb, only in-frame clones are kept and a portion is missing. The sample contains more than 2 million clones, roughly 94% of which appear only once. Notes on this clone: The same CDR3 is also encoded by other DNA sequences in this sample.

Germline lookup yields CDR1 SGHRS and CDR2 YFSETQ. After removal of 5 bases from V and 4 bases from J, the junction contained 6 bases not matched to a gene. The CDR3 runs 15 residues. This sequence originates from a young man in good health. This chain uses TRBV5-1 with TRBJ2-1, with 10 bases identical to TRBD1. The sequenced sample consisted of naive CD4+ T cells sorted from blood. The subset is: CD45RA+ positively selected. CDR3 sequence reads: CASSPGTGAYNEQFF. The CDR3 bases are TGCGCCAGCAGTCCCGGGACAGGGGCTTACAATGAGCAGTTCTTC.